The following is a TCR beta chain sequence with its context. Its antigen is currently not known. No quality values exist for individual bases; no much larger clone is one base distant. Using the deep immunoSEQ assay, multiplex PCR amplified TCR CDR3 regions from genomic DNA. Extracted genomic DNA from each cell subset was distributed evenly across all wells of several immunoSEQ 96-well plates, and each plate was treated as a replicate. For sorted subsets, each replicate PCR was loaded with roughly 190 ng genomic DNA, equivalent to 30,000 or so T cell genomes. Purified libraries were measured with a Qubit 3.0 fluorometer, size-checked on a Bioanalyzer 2100, and measured again with the KAPA Library Quantification kit. Every immunoSEQ 96-well plate was sequenced on a separate single-read 150-cycle Illumina NextSeq 550 flow cell. The source study handled its data this way. Because the immunoSEQ output held only junctional sequences and lacked quality scores, the filtering could not match the filtering applied to full-length reads. Sequences were annotated with PyIR, a Python wrapper for IgBLAST v1.9, using IMGT germline references to assign V/J genes and CDR3. Any read was removed if the V/J assignment was weak (E-value above 1e-6), the CDR3 was missing, or the read contained stop codons, out-of-frame junctions, or ambiguous translated residues. V3J clonotypes were defined by identical inferred V gene, J gene, and CDR3 amino acid sequence. The percentage overlap between two repertoires was calculated by dividing the number of shared unique clonotypes by the size of the smaller repertoire. RTK rarefaction, the Chao1 estimator, and Recon v2.1 estimates of unobserved clonotypes were used to assess repertoire richness. OLGA was used to compute generation probabilities for all TCRbeta clonotypes that the gDNA method yielded from a handful of donors. TCRdb provides this immuneACCESS table in a form limited to in-frame rearrangements. Some clones are lacking; in checked studies, under half of them reflect an unresolved V gene, and why the rest are absent is not known. From that table come the V and J calls and clone size; the DNA was used to work out D and trimming. The sample profile shows around 2,000,000 clones; over 85% of them were found once. Together, the top ten hold under 1.5% of the sample.

This record comes from a study of shared clonotypes between healthy human individuals (dated by TCRdb to about 2020). In terms of the full investigation: The cohort included three men and a couple of women between 18 and 49 years of age. For each donor, three plates each were used for CD4 naive and CD4 memory, two plates were used for CD8 naive, and one plate was used for CD8 memory. Blood TCR repertoires of five healthy adults were deeply sequenced to estimate repertoire size and the extent of clonotype sharing between individuals. Different laboratories and diverse techniques were used to prepare libraries and sequence TCR repertoires, to increase sequencing depth and limit assay-specific biases. Leukapheresis yielded between about 0.94 and 8.9 billion PBMCs per donor. The paper as a whole reports these results and caveats: Higher generation probabilities were observed for clonotypes shared by all four sorted-subset donors than for non-shared clonotypes. Only blood was sampled, and tissue TCR repertoires likely differ from those in blood. Because the study included only a small number of donors, the genetic and exposure-history diversity represented was limited. Pairwise subsampling indicated that sequencing depth was expected to affect the degree of clonotype sharing among donors. When several donors were compared, the shared fraction of clonotypes was around 5% for naive CD4, roughly 3.3% for naive CD8, 2.3% for memory CD4, and 0.35% to 0.5% for memory CD8. Naive subsets generally had larger estimated clonotype richness than memory subsets did. Incomplete sequencing was indicated by rarefaction of sorted-subset datasets, despite the large sequencing depth.

CD8 naive samples consisted of CD45RO-negative cells that were positively selected for CCR7, yielding a CD45RA+CCR7+ population without TemRA cells. The donors were healthy, HIV-negative adults with no recently reported acute infections or vaccinations. Only Caucasian adults living in Nashville, Tennessee, USA were represented among the donors. After blood collection by leukapheresis, PBMCs were isolated using Ficoll-Histopaque density gradient centrifugation and then cryopreserved in the vapor phase of liquid nitrogen. Analytical flow cytometry was used to check the purity and quantity of each magnetically sorted T cell population. Genomic DNA was isolated from every sorted fraction and measured by UV absorbance on a Nanodrop 2000c. Cut back by 3 bases and 6 bases, the V and J ends lie 12 bases apart. From the cysteine through the phenylalanine, the CDR3 covers 13 amino acids. CDR3 DNA is the only sequence kept; it has 39 bases, read in frame from the first base. The germline V gene supplies CDR1 MGHRA and CDR2 YSYEKL.

The receptor was derived from a man in his late teens or twenties in good health. The V gene is TRBV4-1 and the J gene is TRBJ2-7; the D region is possibly TRBD1 or TRBD2, each matching across 6 bases. The sequenced material came from naive CD8+ T cells sorted from blood. The cell subset or site label for this specimen denotes: CD45RA+CCR7+. The sequenced DNA is TGCGCCAGCAGCCACAAAAGGGGGGCCGAGCAGTACTTC. Its amino acids are CASSHKRGAEQYF.